A single sample gave rise to the 6 T cell receptor beta chains below, sequenced in a study of blood T cell repertoires in COVID-19. The method was immunoSEQ multiplex PCR; TCRdb's version includes in-frame clones alone and lacks a portion of them. This table has 190,000 or so clones, about 87% appearing once. Sample: peripheral blood. The receptors here all came from a woman aged 25 to 39 with acute or convalescent COVID-19.

This clone has just a few counts. This sequence joins TRBV4-2 and TRBJ2-1; 9 nucleotides agree with TRBD2. CDR1 is LGHNA and CDR2 is YNFKEQ in the germline V gene. The CDR3 runs to 15 residues. The V segment lost 4 bases and the J segment 7 bases; nucleotides outside the gene matches: 8. The CDR3 reads CASSRASGMTNEQFF. CDR3 DNA: TGTGCCAGCAGCCGCGCTAGCGGGATGACTAATGAGCAGTTCTTC.

V gene TRBV29-1 combines with J gene TRBJ2-7, with D perhaps TRBD1 (6 bases). Germline V gene lookup returns CDR1 SQVTM and CDR2 ANQGSEA. This CDR3 comprises 13 residues. The ends were cut back, 4 bases at V and 7 bases at J, with 17 bases in the middle. In DNA, the CDR3 is TGCAGCGTTGGTCTTGGACAGCCCACGGAGCAGTACTTC. Residues: CSVGLGQPTEQYF.

The rearrangement uses TRBV5-4 and TRBJ1-1; maybe TRBD1 (6 bases). In germline, CDR1 is SGHNT, CDR2 YYREEE (reference sequence). The CDR3 runs 15 residues. The V end lost 4 bases, the J end lost 0 bases, and 13 bases lay between the germline ends. In DNA form, the CDR3 reads TGTGCCAGCAGCACCGGACAGAACATGAACACTGAAGCTTTCTTT. It yields the protein CASSTGQNMNTEAFF.

The CDR3 DNA reads TGCGCCAGCACCCCGCTAGGGGTTTTCTACAATGAGCAGTTCTTC. Translated: CASTPLGVFYNEQFF. The rearrangement links TRBV5-1 to TRBJ2-1; D possibly corresponds to TRBD1 (5 bases). The CDR3 has 15 amino acids. Trimming pared 6 bases from V and 3 bases from J, leaving 16 bases between. Germline assignment: CDR1 SGHRS and CDR2 YFSETQ.

V is TRBV2 and J is TRBJ1-4, with a tentative D call TRBD1 (5 bases). This CDR3 contains 13 residues. Trimming removed 8 bases from V and 4 bases from J, with 11 bases in between. Germline V gene data show CDR1 as SNHLY and CDR2 as FYNNEI. CDR3 loop: CASGRDLNEKLFF. CDR3 nucleotides: TGTGCCAGCGGGCGGGACCTTAATGAAAAACTGTTTTTT. Filled out from reference TRBV2 and TRBJ1-4, the complete variable domain reads EPEVTQTPSHQVTQMGQEVILRCVPISNHLYFYWYRQILGQKVEFLVSFYNNEISEKSEIFDDQFSVERPDGSNFTLKIRSTKLEDSAMYFCASGRDLNEKLFFGSGTQLSVL.

The CDR3 is CASSQAGGRNEQFF. The CDR3 DNA sequence: TGTGCCAGCAGCCAAGCGGGTGGGAGAAATGAGCAGTTCTTC. V is TRBV4-2 and J is TRBJ2-1, with D possibly being TRBD2 (5 bases). The CDR3 has 14 residues. V lost 1 base, J lost 7 bases, and 11 bases lay in between. CDR1 and CDR2 from the germline V gene are LGHNA and YNFKEQ.